This T cell receptor (beta chain) comes out of a study of beta chain features in type 1 diabetes. Investigators reverse transcribed all isolated RNA, so they sequenced expressed TCRB transcripts. The assay was immunoSEQ multiplex PCR, and TCRdb's table has in-frame clones only and misses some. The repertoire has roughly 340,000 clones, roughly an eighth of them found once; the top ten carry 0.0095% to 0.011%. Worth noting for this clone: What it recognizes is unknown.

Via CD45RO/CCR7/CD25/CD127/CD95/CD27, cells of the CD4+ naive, central memory, regulatory and stem cell-like memory subsets were sorted. Per germline, CDR1 MGHDK and CDR2 SYGVNS. There are 15 residues in the CDR3. J lost 4 bases, V lost 4 bases, and 8 bases had no gene match. General study findings and limits: Whatever favoring of shorter templates PCR might show would apply equally to patients and controls. Moderate yet significant TCRB CDR3 shortening was seen in Type 1 diabetes patients in all four CD4+ subsets.

The receptor was isolated from a woman between 18 and 29 years old with type 1 diabetes. Sequenced: naive CD4+ T cells from blood. V and J are TRBV25-1 and TRBJ2-3, with TRBD1 matching over 7 bases. CDR3 sequence (DNA): TGTGCCAGCAGTGCAGGAGACAGGGACCCAGATACGCAGTATTTT. Protein sequence: CASSAGDRDPDTQYF.